This record concerns one T cell receptor (beta chain) sequence. V was clipped by 3 bases and J by 0 bases, with 13 bases between them. CDR1 and CDR2 (germline): SGHTS, YDEGEE. This CDR3 region has 16 residues. The data originate from a study of T cell changes during pregnancy in multiple sclerosis. Using immunoSEQ multiplex PCR, the repertoire was profiled, and TCRdb retains in-frame clones only, with some absent. The top ten clones hold over 0.95% of a sample with over 45,000 clones, approximately 85% of them seen once. V usage is TRBV5-8 and J usage is TRBJ1-3; D is perhaps TRBD1 (5 bases). The sample consisted of CD4+ T cells from peripheral blood mononuclear cells, taken in the second trimester of pregnancy. This receptor was obtained from a female donor with multiple sclerosis, enrolled in a pregnancy study. The CDR3: CASSWGLTLSGNTIYF. The DNA of the CDR3 is TGTGCCAGCAGCTGGGGACTGACACTCTCTGGAAACACCATATATTTT.